This TCR beta chain was retrieved from a study of CD8 T cells in ankylosing spondylitis. Study-wide results and limits: Significant enrichment of disease-linked clones was reported in matched ankylosing spondylitis synovial fluid. Blood of patients with ankylosing spondylitis appeared to be characterized by a TCR beta motif of about 8 highly homologous variants.

This clonotype was found a few times. Its antigen is not identified. A quantitative 5'-RACE method, one with molecular barcodes, was used to make TCR beta libraries. TCRdb fed the 5' RACE reads into MiXCR, producing one record per CDR3 protein. The repertoire holds approximately 540,000 distinct CDR3 sequences, with roughly 13% as singletons. The germline V gene has CDR1 SEHNR and CDR2 FQNEAQ (reference sequence). V was trimmed by 1 base and J by 3 bases, leaving 12 bases between them. The CDR3 covers 15 residues. V gene TRBV7-9 combines with J gene TRBJ1-1, with D possibly being TRBD1 (5 bases). The sample was blood, either unsorted or a sorted T cell fraction (not recorded which). The source of this sequence is a male donor with ankylosing spondylitis. This CDR3 is CASSLGPGLYTEAFF. In nucleotides, the CDR3 is TGTGCCAGCAGCTTAGGGCCAGGGCTGTACACTGAAGCTTTCTTT.